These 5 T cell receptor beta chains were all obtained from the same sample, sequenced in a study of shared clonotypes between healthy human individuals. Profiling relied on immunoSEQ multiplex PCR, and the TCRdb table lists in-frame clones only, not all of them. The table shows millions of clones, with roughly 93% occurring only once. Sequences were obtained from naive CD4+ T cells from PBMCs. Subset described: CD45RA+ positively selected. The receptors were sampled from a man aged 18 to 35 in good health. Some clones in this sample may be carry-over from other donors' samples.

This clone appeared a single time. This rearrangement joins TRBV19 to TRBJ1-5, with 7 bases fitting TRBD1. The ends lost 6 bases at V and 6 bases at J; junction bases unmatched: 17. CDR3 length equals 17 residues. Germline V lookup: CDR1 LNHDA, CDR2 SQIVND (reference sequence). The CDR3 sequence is CASSRGVRDRGVQPQHF. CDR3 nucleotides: TGTGCCAGTAGCAGAGGGGTCCGGGACAGAGGCGTTCAGCCCCAGCATTTT.

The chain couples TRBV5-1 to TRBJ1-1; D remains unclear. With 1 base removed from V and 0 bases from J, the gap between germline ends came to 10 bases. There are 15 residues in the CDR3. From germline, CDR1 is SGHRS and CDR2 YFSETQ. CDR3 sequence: CASSLLGTVNTEAFF. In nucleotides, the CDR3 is TGCGCCAGCAGCTTGTTGGGCACTGTGAACACTGAAGCTTTCTTT.

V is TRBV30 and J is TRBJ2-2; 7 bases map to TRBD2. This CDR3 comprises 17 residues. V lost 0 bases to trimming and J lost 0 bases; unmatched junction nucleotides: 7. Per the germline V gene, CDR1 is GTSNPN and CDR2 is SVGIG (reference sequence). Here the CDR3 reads CAWSVWRGTPNTGELFF. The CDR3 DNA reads TGTGCCTGGAGTGTATGGCGGGGGACCCCGAACACCGGGGAGCTGTTTTTT.

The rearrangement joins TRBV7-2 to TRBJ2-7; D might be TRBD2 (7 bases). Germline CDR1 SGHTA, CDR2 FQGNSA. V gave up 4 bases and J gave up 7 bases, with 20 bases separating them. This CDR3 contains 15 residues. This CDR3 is CASSSQSGGAGEQYF. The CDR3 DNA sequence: TGTGCCAGCAGCTCCCAATCGGGGGGCGCAGGGGAGCAGTACTTC.

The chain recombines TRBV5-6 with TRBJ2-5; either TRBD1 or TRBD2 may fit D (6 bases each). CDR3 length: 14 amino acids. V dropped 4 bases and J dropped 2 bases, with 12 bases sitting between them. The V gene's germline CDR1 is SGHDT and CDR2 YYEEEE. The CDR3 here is CASSRGQTQETQYF. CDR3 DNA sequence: TGTGCCAGCAGCCGGGGGCAGACTCAAGAGACCCAGTACTTC.